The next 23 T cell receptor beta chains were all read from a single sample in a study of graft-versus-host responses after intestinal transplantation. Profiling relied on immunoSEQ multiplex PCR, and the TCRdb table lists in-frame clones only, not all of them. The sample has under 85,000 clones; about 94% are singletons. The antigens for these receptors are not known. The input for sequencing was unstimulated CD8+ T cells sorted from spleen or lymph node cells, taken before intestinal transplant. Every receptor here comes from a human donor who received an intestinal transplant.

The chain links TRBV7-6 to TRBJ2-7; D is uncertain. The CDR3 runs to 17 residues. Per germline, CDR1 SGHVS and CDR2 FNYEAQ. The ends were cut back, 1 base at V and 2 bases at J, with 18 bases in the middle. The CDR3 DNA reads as TGTGCCAGCAGCTTAGGGGCTTTGGTCTTTGGGCCCTACGAGCAGTACTTC. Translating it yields CASSLGALVFGPYEQYF.

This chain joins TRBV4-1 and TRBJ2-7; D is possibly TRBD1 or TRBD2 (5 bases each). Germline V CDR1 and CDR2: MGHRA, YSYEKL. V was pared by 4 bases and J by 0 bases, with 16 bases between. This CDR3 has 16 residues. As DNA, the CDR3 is TGCGCCAGCAGCCCCCTATCGGCAGGGAGCTCCTACGAGCAGTACTTC. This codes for CASSPLSAGSSYEQYF.

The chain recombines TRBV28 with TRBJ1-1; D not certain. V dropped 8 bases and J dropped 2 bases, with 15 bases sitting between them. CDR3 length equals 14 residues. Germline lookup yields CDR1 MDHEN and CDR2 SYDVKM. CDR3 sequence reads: CASDPTLGNTEAFF. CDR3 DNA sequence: TGTGCCAGCGATCCAACGCTGGGCAACACTGAAGCTTTCTTT.

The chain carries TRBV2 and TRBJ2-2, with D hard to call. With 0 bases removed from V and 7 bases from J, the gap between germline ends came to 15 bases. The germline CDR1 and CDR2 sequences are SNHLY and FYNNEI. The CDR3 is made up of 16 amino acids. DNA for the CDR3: TGTGCCAGCAGTGAAGCTTGGACCAGAAACGGCGGGGAGCTGTTTTTT. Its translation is CASSEAWTRNGGELFF.

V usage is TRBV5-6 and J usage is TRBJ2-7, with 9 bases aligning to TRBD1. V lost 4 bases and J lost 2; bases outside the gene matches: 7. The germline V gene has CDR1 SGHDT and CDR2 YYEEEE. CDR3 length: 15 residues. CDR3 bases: TGTGCCAGCAGCGGGGACAGGGCTTATCCCTACGAGCAGTACTTC. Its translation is CASSGDRAYPYEQYF. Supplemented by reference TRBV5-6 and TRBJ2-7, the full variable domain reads DAGVTQSPTHLIKTRGQQVTLRCSPKSGHDTVSWYQQALGQGPQFIFQYYEEEERQRGNFPDRFSGHQFPNYSSELNVNALLLGDSALYLCASSGDRAYPYEQYFGPGTRLTVT.

The CDR3 protein is CASSPTNVDSYEQYF. The CDR3 nucleotides are TGTGCCAGCAGCCCTACTAACGTGGACAGCTACGAGCAGTACTTC. This rearrangement joins TRBV5-4 to TRBJ2-7; TRBD1 is a possible D gene (6 bases). The V gene's germline CDR1 is SGHNT and CDR2 YYREEE (reference sequence). With 4 bases removed from V and 3 bases from J, the gap between germline ends came to 17 bases. This CDR3 region has 15 residues.

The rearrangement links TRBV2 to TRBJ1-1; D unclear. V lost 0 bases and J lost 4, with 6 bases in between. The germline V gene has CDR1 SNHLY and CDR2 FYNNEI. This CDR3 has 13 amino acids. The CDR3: CASSEAGSTEAFF. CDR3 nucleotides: TGTGCCAGCAGTGAAGCAGGGAGCACTGAAGCTTTCTTT. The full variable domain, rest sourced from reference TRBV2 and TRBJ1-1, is EPEVTQTPSHQVTQMGQEVILRCVPISNHLYFYWYRQILGQKVEFLVSFYNNEISEKSEIFDDQFSVERPDGSNFTLKIRSTKLEDSAMYFCASSEAGSTEAFFGQGTRLTVV.

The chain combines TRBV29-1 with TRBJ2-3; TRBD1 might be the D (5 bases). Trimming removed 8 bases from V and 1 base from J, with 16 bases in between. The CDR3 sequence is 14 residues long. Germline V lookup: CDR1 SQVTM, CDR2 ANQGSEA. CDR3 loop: CSTDSPSGTDTQYF. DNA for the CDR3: TGCAGCACCGACAGTCCCTCGGGCACAGATACGCAGTATTTT.

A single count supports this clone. CDR3 in DNA: TGTGCCAGCAGTTACTCTGGCAGGGGACACTATGGCTACACCTTC. Protein product: CASSYSGRGHYGYTF. The chain links TRBV6-5 to TRBJ1-2; the D gene is possibly TRBD1 (6 bases). Germline loops: CDR1 MNHEY, CDR2 SVGAGI. V was shortened by 0 bases and J by 3 bases, with 11 bases between the two germline ends. The CDR3 is 15 residues long.

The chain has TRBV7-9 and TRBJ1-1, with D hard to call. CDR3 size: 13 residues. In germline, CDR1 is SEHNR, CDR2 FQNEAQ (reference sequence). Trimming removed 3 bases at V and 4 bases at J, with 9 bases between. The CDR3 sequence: CASSFPGSTEAFF. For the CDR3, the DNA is TGTGCCAGCAGCTTTCCCGGAAGCACTGAAGCTTTCTTT.

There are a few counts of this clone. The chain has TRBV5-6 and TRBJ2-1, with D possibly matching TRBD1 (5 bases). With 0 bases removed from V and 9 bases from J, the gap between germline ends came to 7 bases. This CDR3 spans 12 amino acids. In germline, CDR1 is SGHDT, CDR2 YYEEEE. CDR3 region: CASSLGGGEQFF. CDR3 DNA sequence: TGTGCCAGCAGCTTGGGGGGCGGTGAGCAGTTCTTC.

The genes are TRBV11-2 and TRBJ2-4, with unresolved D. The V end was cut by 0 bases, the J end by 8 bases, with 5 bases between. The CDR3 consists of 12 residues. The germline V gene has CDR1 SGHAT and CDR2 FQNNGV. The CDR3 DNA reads TGTGCCAGCAGCTTAGATGGGGACATTCAGTACTTC. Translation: CASSLDGDIQYF.

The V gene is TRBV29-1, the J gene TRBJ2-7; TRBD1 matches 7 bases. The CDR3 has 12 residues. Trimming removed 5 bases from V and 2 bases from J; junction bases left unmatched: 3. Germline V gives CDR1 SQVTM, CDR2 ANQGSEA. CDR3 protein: CSVQGVPYEQYF. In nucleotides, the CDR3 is TGCAGCGTTCAGGGGGTTCCCTACGAGCAGTACTTC.

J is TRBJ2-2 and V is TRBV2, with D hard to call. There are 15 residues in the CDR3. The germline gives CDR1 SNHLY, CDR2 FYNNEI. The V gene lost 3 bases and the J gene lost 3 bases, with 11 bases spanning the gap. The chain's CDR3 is CASSEFDPDTGELFF. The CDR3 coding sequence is TGTGCCAGCAGTGAGTTTGACCCCGACACCGGGGAGCTGTTTTTT.

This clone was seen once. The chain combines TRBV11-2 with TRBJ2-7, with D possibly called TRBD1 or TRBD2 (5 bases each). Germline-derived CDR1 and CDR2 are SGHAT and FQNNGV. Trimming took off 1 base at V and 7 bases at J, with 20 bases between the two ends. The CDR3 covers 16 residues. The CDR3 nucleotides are TGTGCCAGCAGCTTAGTGTTACAGGCCAGCCGGGGAGAGCAGTACTTC. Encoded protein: CASSLVLQASRGEQYF.

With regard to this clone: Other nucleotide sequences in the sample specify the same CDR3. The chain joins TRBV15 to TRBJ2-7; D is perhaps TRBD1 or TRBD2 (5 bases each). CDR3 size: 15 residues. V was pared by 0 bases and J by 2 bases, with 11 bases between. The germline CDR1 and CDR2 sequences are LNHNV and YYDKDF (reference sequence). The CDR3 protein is CATSRDSGPAYEQYF. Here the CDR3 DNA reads TGTGCCACCAGCAGAGATTCGGGACCCGCCTACGAGCAGTACTTC.

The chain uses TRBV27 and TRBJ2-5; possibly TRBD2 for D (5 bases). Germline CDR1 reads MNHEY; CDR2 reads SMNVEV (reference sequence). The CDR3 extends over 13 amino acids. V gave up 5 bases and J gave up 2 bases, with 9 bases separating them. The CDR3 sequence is CASSPTIQETQYF. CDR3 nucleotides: TGTGCCAGCAGTCCGACTATACAAGAGACCCAGTACTTC.

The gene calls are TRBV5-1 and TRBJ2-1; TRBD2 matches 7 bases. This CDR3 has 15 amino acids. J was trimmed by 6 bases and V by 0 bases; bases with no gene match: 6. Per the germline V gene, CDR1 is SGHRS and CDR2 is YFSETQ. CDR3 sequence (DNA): TGCGCCAGCAGCTTGGAGGCGGGAGAGGGCAATGAGCAGTTCTTC. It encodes CASSLEAGEGNEQFF.

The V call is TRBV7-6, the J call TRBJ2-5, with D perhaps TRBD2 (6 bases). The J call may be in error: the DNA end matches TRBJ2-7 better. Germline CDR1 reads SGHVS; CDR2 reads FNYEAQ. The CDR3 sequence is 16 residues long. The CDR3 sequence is CASSLGAPSDSYEQYF. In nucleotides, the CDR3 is TGTGCCAGCAGCTTAGGGGCCCCTAGCGACTCCTACGAGCAGTACTTC.

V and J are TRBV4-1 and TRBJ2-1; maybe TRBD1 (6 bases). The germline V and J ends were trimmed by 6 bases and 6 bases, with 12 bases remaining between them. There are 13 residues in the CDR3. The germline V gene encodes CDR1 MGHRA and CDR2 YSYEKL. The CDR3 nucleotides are TGCGCCAGCAGTTCTTTACAGGGCAATGAGCAGTTCTTC. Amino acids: CASSSLQGNEQFF.

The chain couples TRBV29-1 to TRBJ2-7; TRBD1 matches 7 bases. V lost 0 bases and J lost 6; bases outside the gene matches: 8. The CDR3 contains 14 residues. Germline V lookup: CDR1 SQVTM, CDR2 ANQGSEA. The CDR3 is CSVEDGRGSGEQYF. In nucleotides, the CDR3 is TGCAGCGTTGAAGATGGCAGGGGGTCTGGCGAGCAGTACTTC.

This CDR3 is CASSPPERNNEQFF. The DNA for the CDR3 is TGTGCCAGCTCACCACCGGAGCGTAACAATGAGCAGTTCTTC. The V and J genes are TRBV18 and TRBJ2-1; unclear D gene. CDR1 and CDR2 from the germline V gene are KGHSH and LQKENI. V was cut by 0 bases and J by 5 bases, with 8 bases left in between. The CDR3 length is 14 residues.

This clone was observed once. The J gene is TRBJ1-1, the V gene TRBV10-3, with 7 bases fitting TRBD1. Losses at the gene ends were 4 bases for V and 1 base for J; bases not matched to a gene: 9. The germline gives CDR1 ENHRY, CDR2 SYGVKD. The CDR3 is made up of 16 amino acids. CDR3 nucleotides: TGTGCCATCAGTGCCGACCGGGGACAGACGAACACTGAAGCTTTCTTT. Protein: CAISADRGQTNTEAFF.